This record concerns one T cell receptor beta chain sequence. Its binding antigen is unknown. Per-base qualities were not stored, and no clone one base away is much larger. The data are from a study of CD8 T cells in ankylosing spondylitis (dated by TCRdb to about 2017). With respect to the entire study: The study set out to find disease-linked TCR variants by profiling T cell receptor beta repertoires in ankylosing spondylitis patients and healthy donors. The whole study cohort included some 100 healthy donors and some 27 ankylosing spondylitis patients. Samples of peripheral blood were taken, and for ankylosing spondylitis patients, synovial fluid was collected as well.

The research as a whole found: According to the report, matched synovial fluid samples from ankylosing spondylitis patients were significantly enriched for the disease-linked clones. Blood from ankylosing spondylitis patients appeared to be characterized by a TCR beta motif composed of about eight highly homologous amino acid variants. Some motif variants were previously reported in synovial fluid and blood of reactive arthritis patients, suggesting common disease-initiation mechanisms. A CD8+ phenotype was shown by the disease-linked clones, which were found at relatively low frequencies in peripheral blood.

The run used an Illumina HiSeq 2500. Quantitative 5'-RACE with molecular barcodes was used to prepare TCR beta libraries. In the authors' own workflow: A new computational method, built on a probabilistic model of VDJ rearrangement, was used to identify disease-linked TCR variants. The raw public reads went through TCRdb reprocessing: fastp at Q25, MiXCR clone calling, in-frame beta chains kept. Every entry covers one CDR3 protein and lists the most common genes and DNA from its rows. The V and J calls and clone size come from TCRdb's table, not from the authors' own analysis. The table for this sample lists roughly 280,000 distinct CDR3 sequences; roughly 20% of them were counted only once. The ten largest clones add up to 7.8% of the sample. CDR1 and CDR2 (LGHDT, YNNKEL) derive from the germline V gene (reference sequence). V has 5 bases trimmed and J has 3 bases trimmed; junction bases matching no gene number 9. Measured from the cysteine to the phenylalanine, the CDR3 is 16 residues long. Only the CDR3 part of the read is kept: 48 bases, read in frame from the first base.

Sequenced: blood, either unsorted or a sorted T cell fraction (not recorded which). The V and J segments used are TRBV3-1 and TRBJ2-5, and 10 bases in between align with TRBD1. The clonotype was recovered from a male donor with ankylosing spondylitis or in good health (not recorded which). The DNA sequence is given as TGTGCCAGCAGCTCTTGGACAGGGGGTAGGGAAGAGACCCAGTACTTC. Protein translation: CASSSWTGGREETQYF.